The entry below gives a single TCR beta chain sequence along with its context. This clone was recorded once. The antigen it binds to is not known. The record has no base qualities; no much larger clone is one base away. This sample is part of a study of blood T cell repertoires in COVID-19 (TCRdb year 2020). Background for the entire study: Samples from collaborators originated in the United States, Italy and Spain and spanned both the acute and convalescent phases of COVID-19. The prospective study material was composed of cDNA or gDNA derived from T cells, B-cell-depleted T cells, or PBMCs. The dataset comprised deeply sampled blood TCRbeta repertoires from subjects exposed to, actively infected with, or recovered from COVID-19. The repertoires were released in a freely available public database intended as a resource for research on the immune response to SARS-CoV-2. Samples were obtained from the ongoing ImmuneRACE study (first 160 participants) and from 1,254 subjects provided by 6 global collaborators. Sample metadata almost always included a de-identified subject ID, COVID-19 status, age in years and sex. HLA class I and class II types, where available, came from metadata supplied by the sample provider rather than from assay-based typing.

TCRbeta CDR3 regions were amplified from genomic DNA using the immunoSEQ Assay, a bias-controlled multiplex PCR. Turning to the authors' computational methods: Nucleated cell counts per sample were estimated from amplification of reference gene primers within the assay. To quantify the absolute abundance of each unique TCRbeta CDR3 rearrangement, sequence reads were collapsed and filtered. For each sample, productive Simpson clonality was calculated by taking the square root of Simpson's diversity index across productive rearrangements. This is the immuneACCESS table as TCRdb keeps it, with only in-frame sequences that have V and J called. A part of the clones is gone; compared with another copy, unresolved V genes explain less than half, and the rest is unexplained. V, J and clone size derive from that table, while D and trimming were established from the DNA sequence. The sample yields approximately 68,000 clones; around four fifths were counted once. Together, the top ten hold roughly 9.8% of the sample.

The investigation overall reported the following: The amount of clinical and demographic metadata varied by source and participant and was provided uncurated.

Taken from the germline V gene, the CDR1 and CDR2 loops are SNHLY and FYNNEI. V ends up 8 bases short and J 7 bases short, with an unmatched junction base count of 4. The CDR3 has 12 amino acids, counting the end cysteine and phenylalanine. Kept here is only the CDR3 DNA, which spans 36 bases and is read in frame from base 1. Each collaborating institution followed its own protocols to collect whole blood in K2EDTA tubes. For TCRbeta analysis, collaborators shipped samples in one of three forms: frozen whole blood, isolated PBMCs, or DNA extracted from either of those sample types. This chain joins TRBV2 to TRBJ1-2, and 10 junction bases match TRBD1. The TCR sequence derives from a woman aged 50 to 60 with acute or convalescent COVID-19. Sequencing was done on a sample of peripheral blood. The DNA sequence reads TGTGCCAGCCTGGACAGGGGGGGTGGCTACACCTTC. This codes for CASLDRGGGYTF.